The clone carrying this T cell receptor (beta chain) has a handful of counts. The target antigen is unknown. All of the isolated RNA was reverse transcribed, so expressed TCRB transcripts were sequenced. Libraries were prepared by immunoSEQ multiplex PCR; TCRdb keeps only in-frame clonotypes and omits some of them. The sample includes 300,000 to 400,000 clones, roughly 12% of them seen just once. This entry comes from a study of beta chain features in type 1 diabetes. General study results and limits: These data did not resolve whether HLA type affects TCRB rearrangement.

The sequencing input was naive CD4+ T cells from blood. The receptor was derived from a man younger than 30 in good health.

The CDR3 loop reads CASSRVGMNTEAFF. In DNA, the CDR3 is TGTGCCAGCAGCCGGGTCGGTATGAACACTGAAGCTTTCTTT. The J gene is TRBJ1-1, the V gene TRBV5-4; no clear D. V gave up 4 bases and J gave up 0 bases, with 10 bases separating them. Germline V CDR1 and CDR2: SGHNT, YYREEE (reference sequence). The CDR3 runs to 14 residues.